The next 13 T cell receptor beta chains were all read from a single sample in a study of shared clonotypes between healthy human individuals. The naive CD8 population came from CD45RO-negative cells selected for CCR7, without terminally differentiated effector memory CD45RA+ cells. This table comes from immunoSEQ multiplex PCR, and its TCRdb copy is limited to in-frame clones, with some not included. The sample has about 2.2 million clones; 93% are singletons. Sequenced material: naive CD8+ T cells from PBMCs. The origin of the receptors is a young man in good health. Some clones in this sample may be carry-over from other donors' samples.

V and J are TRBV30 and TRBJ1-2, with no clear D. Trimming left V 0 bases short and J 8 bases short, with 7 bases between. This CDR3 is 11 amino acids long. Germline CDR1 reads GTSNPN; CDR2 reads SVGIG (reference sequence). CDR3 sequence (DNA): TGTGCCTGGAGTGTATTTTGGGGCTACACCTTC. Its protein is CAWSVFWGYTF.

The chain carries TRBV28 and TRBJ2-7; TRBD2 matches at 10 bases. There are 18 residues in the CDR3. The germline V gene encodes CDR1 MDHEN and CDR2 SYDVKM. V lost 5 bases and J lost 0; bases outside the gene matches: 13. In nucleotides, the CDR3 is TGTGCCAGCAGTCCCCGAACCCTAGCGGGAGACAACTCCTACGAGCAGTACTTC. This sequence encodes CASSPRTLAGDNSYEQYF.

V is TRBV27 and J is TRBJ2-7, with unresolved D. Germline V gene lookup returns CDR1 MNHEY and CDR2 SMNVEV (reference sequence). Trimming pared 0 bases from V and 4 bases from J, leaving 7 bases between. There are 13 residues in the CDR3. As DNA, the CDR3 is TGTGCCAGCAGTTTATCGTTCCATTACGAGCAGTACTTC. This codes for CASSLSFHYEQYF.

The chain links TRBV28 to TRBJ1-2; TRBD1 agrees at 9 bases. V gave up 0 bases and J gave up 4 bases; unmatched junction bases: 3. Germline V gene data show CDR1 as MDHEN and CDR2 as SYDVKM. The CDR3 totals 15 residues. The CDR3 reads CASSLWTGGTYGYTF. Here the CDR3 DNA reads TGTGCCAGCAGTTTATGGACAGGGGGAACCTATGGCTACACCTTC.

The J gene is TRBJ2-7, the V gene TRBV18; the match to TRBD2 covers 9 bases. Germline V gene lookup returns CDR1 KGHSH and CDR2 LQKENI. V was pared by 0 bases and J by 3 bases, with 3 bases of the junction left unmatched. This CDR3 comprises 15 residues. The CDR3 is CASSPPGREGYEQYF. Here the CDR3 DNA reads TGTGCCAGCTCACCACCTGGGCGGGAGGGCTACGAGCAGTACTTC.

The chain combines TRBV2 with TRBJ2-3, with 9 bases fitting TRBD2. The trim removed 8 bases at V and 1 base at J, leaving 7 bases unmatched. In germline, CDR1 is SNHLY, CDR2 FYNNEI. The CDR3 runs to 15 residues. CDR3 sequence reads: CASSERGDRTDTQYF. CDR3 sequence (DNA): TGTGCCAGCTCCGAGCGGGGGGACCGCACAGATACGCAGTATTTT.

J is TRBJ2-5 and V is TRBV28; D is perhaps TRBD2 (6 bases). The CDR3 runs to 15 residues. CDR1 MDHEN and CDR2 SYDVKM come from the germline V gene. Trimming removed 5 bases from V and 0 bases from J, with 13 bases in between. The CDR3 loop reads CASSGGSMYQETQYF. The DNA of the CDR3 is TGTGCCAGCAGTGGAGGGAGTATGTACCAAGAGACCCAGTACTTC.

V is TRBV7-6 and J is TRBJ2-1; 8 positions match TRBD2. Germline CDR1 reads SGHVS; CDR2 reads FNYEAQ. The CDR3 runs 15 residues. The J segment lost 1 base and the V segment lost 6 bases, leaving 5 bases of the junction unmatched. CDR3 in amino acids: CASRSKRGSYNEQFF. CDR3 in DNA: TGTGCCAGCAGGTCCAAGCGGGGGTCCTACAATGAGCAGTTCTTC.

Concerning this clone itself: Different DNA sequences within this sample yield the same CDR3. The chain uses TRBV29-1 and TRBJ1-1; TRBD1 matches 9 bases. This CDR3 is built from 13 residues. Germline V gives CDR1 SQVTM, CDR2 ANQGSEA. Trimming cost V 6 bases and J 4 bases; bases outside gene matches: 6. CDR3 coding DNA: TGCAGCGTGGACAGGGGTAGGAGCACTGAAGCTTTCTTT. It yields the protein CSVDRGRSTEAFF.

The gene calls are TRBV25-1 and TRBJ2-2; 11 positions agree with TRBD1. The CDR3 is 16 residues long. CDR1 is MGHDK, CDR2 SYGVNS, per germline. J was trimmed by 5 bases and V by 3 bases; bases with no gene match: 5. DNA for the CDR3: TGTGCCAGCAGTGACCCTGGGACAGGGGGGACCGGGGAGCTGTTTTTT. Its protein product is CASSDPGTGGTGELFF.

The chain couples TRBV28 to TRBJ2-7, with TRBD1 as a possible D gene (5 bases). The germline V and J ends were trimmed by 5 bases and 4 bases, with 15 bases remaining between them. CDR3 size: 14 residues. Germline CDR1 reads MDHEN; CDR2 reads SYDVKM. This CDR3 reads CASSQLLGVYEQYF. The CDR3 DNA is TGTGCCAGCAGTCAACTATTAGGGGTATACGAGCAGTACTTC.

The sample holds one count of this clone. The J gene is TRBJ2-2, the V gene TRBV7-9, with D unresolved. Trimming took 3 bases from V and 9 from J, leaving 8 bases between them. Germline-derived CDR1 and CDR2 are SEHNR and FQNEAQ (reference sequence). The length of the CDR3 is 12 residues. The CDR3 protein is CASSLIVWELFF. CDR3 bases: TGTGCCAGCAGCTTGATTGTCTGGGAGCTGTTTTTT.

The V and J genes are TRBV27 and TRBJ2-1; 9 bases line up with TRBD2. The germline gives CDR1 MNHEY, CDR2 SMNVEV (reference sequence). V shed 3 bases and J 15 bases; nucleotides not matched to a gene: 15. This CDR3 contains 15 residues. CDR3 sequence reads: CASSFGVVAGEEAFF. CDR3 bases: TGTGCCAGCAGTTTCGGAGTAGTAGCGGGAGAGGAGGCGTTCTTC.